A single sample is the source of the 26 T cell receptor beta chains below, sequenced in a study of PD-L1 blockade in urothelial cancer. Time point: pretreatment peripheral blood. Clones were sequenced by immunoSEQ multiplex PCR, and TCRdb holds only the in-frame ones, with some missing. The data show about 72,000 clones, almost 90% seen once. Sequenced material: PBMCs, taken around atezolizumab (anti-PD-L1) treatment. The receptor source for this set is a man between 65 and 85 years old with urothelial cancer.

The gene calls are TRBV18 and TRBJ2-7; TRBD1 matches 7 bases. Germline loops: CDR1 KGHSH, CDR2 LQKENI. V was pared by 6 bases and J by 2 bases, with 4 bases of the junction left unmatched. This CDR3 has 13 residues. The chain's CDR3 is CASSLDRAYEQYF. In nucleotides, the CDR3 is TGTGCCAGCTCCCTCGACAGGGCCTACGAGCAGTACTTC.

CDR3 residues: CASSIQNRDRAFHKQYF. The CDR3 DNA reads as TGTGCCAGCAGCATTCAGAACCGGGACAGGGCTTTTCATAAGCAGTACTTC. The chain combines TRBV21-1 with TRBJ2-7; the D call of TRBD1 is as the table states it, not checked on the DNA. TRBV21-1 is given as a pseudogene. The CDR3 totals 17 residues.

The chain couples TRBV5-1 to TRBJ2-1, with D perhaps matching TRBD1 (6 bases). This CDR3 is 14 amino acids long. V was pared by 4 bases and J by 4 bases, with 12 bases between. Per germline, CDR1 SGHRS and CDR2 YFSETQ. The CDR3 DNA is TGCGCCAGCAGCCCGGGTACAGGGTACAATGAGCAGTTCTTC. Protein sequence: CASSPGTGYNEQFF.

This chain joins TRBV5-1 and TRBJ2-3, with 8 bases identical to TRBD1. The V and J ends lost 4 bases and 3 bases, in that order; junction bases with no gene match: 7. Germline V gene data show CDR1 as SGHRS and CDR2 as YFSETQ. CDR3 length: 15 residues. CDR3 sequence (DNA): TGCGCCAGCAGCACAGGACAGGGAGGAACAGATACGCAGTATTTT. Translating gives CASSTGQGGTDTQYF.

The chain joins TRBV4-1 to TRBJ2-5; D is uncertain. V gave up 4 bases and J gave up 5 bases, with 14 bases separating them. The CDR3 has 14 amino acids. Germline-derived CDR1 and CDR2 are MGHRA and YSYEKL. CDR3: CASSRSGGVETQYF. CDR3 DNA sequence: TGCGCCAGCAGCCGAAGTGGCGGCGTCGAGACCCAGTACTTC.

This sequence joins TRBV28 and TRBJ2-6; D might be TRBD1 (5 bases). From germline, CDR1 is MDHEN and CDR2 SYDVKM. This CDR3 contains 15 residues. Trimming took off 3 bases at V and 0 bases at J, with 6 bases between the two ends. CDR3 sequence (DNA): TGTGCCAGCAGTTTTAGGGGCTCTGGGGCCAACGTCCTGACTTTC. Translation: CASSFRGSGANVLTF.

The chain employs TRBV5-1 and TRBJ2-3, with 11 bases lining up with TRBD1. The germline CDR1 and CDR2 sequences are SGHRS and YFSETQ. The V and J ends lost 6 bases and 0 bases, in that order; junction bases with no gene match: 6. The CDR3 extends over 16 amino acids. The CDR3 DNA reads as TGCGCCAGCACCCGAGGACAGGGGGCGAGCACAGATACGCAGTATTTT. It specifies CASTRGQGASTDTQYF. The full variable domain, rest sourced from reference TRBV5-1 and TRBJ2-3, is KAGVTQTPRYLIKTRGQQVTLSCSPISGHRSVSWYQQTPGQGLQFLFEYFSETQRNKGNFPGRFSGRQFSNSRSEMNVSTLELGDSALYLCASTRGQGASTDTQYFGPGTRLTVL.

This clone was recorded only once. V gene TRBV28 combines with J gene TRBJ2-1; D gene ambiguous. The CDR3 sequence is 11 residues long. The V end was cut by 7 bases, the J end by 3 bases, with 4 bases between. Germline lookup yields CDR1 MDHEN and CDR2 SYDVKM. CDR3 DNA: TGTGCCAGCAACAACTACAATGAGCAGTTCTTC. Protein sequence: CASNNYNEQFF.

The chain has TRBV19 and TRBJ1-3; D gene unclear. The length of the CDR3 is 15 residues. V lost 6 bases and J lost 2, with 14 bases in between. CDR1 is LNHDA, CDR2 SQIVND, per germline (reference sequence). This chain's CDR3 is CASSRVVGTGNTIYF. CDR3 DNA sequence: TGTGCCAGTAGCCGGGTAGTTGGTACTGGAAACACCATATATTTT.

This rearrangement joins TRBV27 to TRBJ2-4; 12 nucleotides agree with TRBD2. Germline lookup yields CDR1 MNHEY and CDR2 SMNVEV (reference sequence). The CDR3 loop spans 16 amino acids. V shed 3 bases, J shed 11 bases, and the junction held 11 bases outside the gene matches. The CDR3 DNA is TGTGCCAGCAGTTTCTCTCTTCCGGGACTAGCGGGTTTTCAGTACTTC. Amino acids: CASSFSLPGLAGFQYF.

V is TRBV9 and J is TRBJ2-7, with TRBD2 matching 10 bases. The CDR3 runs to 17 residues. Germline V lookup: CDR1 SGDLS, CDR2 YYNGEE. The V segment lost 4 bases and the J segment 3 bases; nucleotides outside the gene matches: 13. The CDR3 loop is CASSPSAGIAGGYEQYF. The DNA of the CDR3 is TGTGCCAGCAGCCCCTCCGCGGGAATAGCGGGGGGCTACGAGCAGTACTTC.

The gene calls are TRBV27 and TRBJ2-1, with D maybe TRBD2 (6 bases). CDR1 is MNHEY, CDR2 SMNVEV, per germline (reference sequence). Trimming removed 5 bases at V and 0 bases at J, with 17 bases between. This CDR3 region has 17 residues. This CDR3 is CASSRTPSVSSYNEQFF. CDR3 coding DNA: TGTGCCAGCAGTCGGACCCCTAGCGTCAGCTCCTACAATGAGCAGTTCTTC.

The genes are TRBV19 and TRBJ1-1; 11 nucleotides line up with TRBD1. The V segment lost 10 bases and the J segment 7 bases; nucleotides outside the gene matches: 8. Germline values: CDR1 LNHDA, CDR2 SQIVND (reference sequence). This CDR3 contains 13 residues. CDR3: CATTWDRGIEAFF. The CDR3 bases are TGTGCCACAACCTGGGACAGGGGGATTGAAGCTTTCTTT.

This clone was picked up one time. This chain uses TRBV5-1 with TRBJ2-7; possibly TRBD2 for D (6 bases). CDR3 size: 14 residues. Trimming took 4 bases from V and 1 from J, leaving 12 bases between them. In germline, CDR1 is SGHRS, CDR2 YFSETQ. The CDR3 is CASSPQAGSYEQYF. CDR3 in DNA: TGCGCCAGCAGCCCCCAGGCGGGGTCCTACGAGCAGTACTTC.

The chain couples TRBV5-4 to TRBJ2-2; 11 positions agree with TRBD2. V trimming: 5 bases; J trimming: 8 bases; junction bases outside the gene matches: 11. CDR1 is SGHNT, CDR2 YYREEE, per germline (reference sequence). The CDR3 length is 16 residues. The CDR3 DNA reads as TGTGCCAGCAGGCCTCCCGGGACTAGCGGCGTGGGGGAGCTGTTTTTT. Encoded protein: CASRPPGTSGVGELFF.

The chain recombines TRBV15 with TRBJ2-1; TRBD2 aligns across 8 bases. The V and J ends lost 8 bases and 3 bases, in that order; junction bases with no gene match: 3. This CDR3 spans 13 amino acids. The germline gives CDR1 LNHNV, CDR2 YYDKDF (reference sequence). CDR3: CATGSGGYNEQFF. For the CDR3, the DNA is TGTGCCACCGGGAGCGGGGGCTACAATGAGCAGTTCTTC.

V and J are TRBV6-5 and TRBJ2-1, with TRBD2 identical over 9 bases. This CDR3 has 15 amino acids. V shed 5 bases and J 8 bases; nucleotides not matched to a gene: 10. CDR1 is MNHEY and CDR2 is SVGAGI in the germline V gene. The DNA of the CDR3 is TGTGCCAGCAGTCGGTGGGCGGGAGGGCCCTATGAGCAGTTCTTC. It is translated as CASSRWAGGPYEQFF.

This sequence joins TRBV2 and TRBJ2-7, with TRBD1 matching over 7 bases. This CDR3 has 15 amino acids. The germline V gene encodes CDR1 SNHLY and CDR2 FYNNEI. V shed 1 base and J 7 bases; nucleotides not matched to a gene: 10. CDR3 nucleotides: TGTGCCAGCAGTGAAGGAGGGGGCCCCGCCTCGGAGCAGTACTTC. Protein product: CASSEGGGPASEQYF. The full variable domain, rest sourced from reference TRBV2 and TRBJ2-7, is EPEVTQTPSHQVTQMGQEVILRCVPISNHLYFYWYRQILGQKVEFLVSFYNNEISEKSEIFDDQFSVERPDGSNFTLKIRSTKLEDSAMYFCASSEGGGPASEQYFGPGTRLTVT.

The chain joins TRBV12-5 to TRBJ2-2; no clear D. The CDR3 is made up of 13 amino acids. V lost 2 bases to trimming and J lost 4 bases, with 5 bases between them. The germline CDR1 and CDR2 sequences are LGHNT and FRNRAP. The CDR3 region has the DNA TGTGCTAGTGGTTTGCTCAGCACCGGGGAGCTGTTTTTT. Translating gives CASGLLSTGELFF.

The chain has TRBV7-2 and TRBJ2-1; 10 nucleotides match TRBD2. The CDR3 consists of 18 residues. Germline loops: CDR1 SGHTA, CDR2 FQGNSA. V shed 4 bases and J 2 bases; nucleotides not matched to a gene: 11. This CDR3 reads CASSYGVAGGWTYNEQFF. CDR3 DNA sequence: TGTGCCAGCAGCTATGGGGTAGCGGGAGGTTGGACCTACAATGAGCAGTTCTTC.

J is TRBJ2-1 and V is TRBV30; 9 bases fit TRBD2. V lost 3 bases to trimming and J lost 2 bases; unmatched junction nucleotides: 8. Per the germline V gene, CDR1 is GTSNPN and CDR2 is SVGIG (reference sequence). CDR3 length equals 16 residues. CDR3 bases: TGTGCCTGGAGCAAGGCGGGAGGGCCAACCTACAATGAGCAGTTCTTC. This gives the protein CAWSKAGGPTYNEQFF.

V is TRBV7-3 and J is TRBJ2-2, with 7 bases lining up with TRBD1. The CDR3 sequence is 15 residues long. The junction had 8 bases not matched to a gene; V was cut back by 5 bases and J by 5 bases. The germline CDR1 and CDR2 sequences are SGHTA and FQGTGA. CDR3 residues: CASSLNRGTTGELFF. The CDR3 DNA reads TGTGCCAGCAGCCTCAACAGGGGCACTACCGGGGAGCTGTTTTTT.

V is TRBV2 and J is TRBJ2-4; a possible D gene is TRBD2 (6 bases). Germline CDR1 and CDR2: SNHLY and FYNNEI. V was cut by 2 bases and J by 3 bases, with 8 bases left in between. CDR3 length equals 14 residues. This CDR3 is CASSEQGGKNIQYF. The DNA for the CDR3 is TGTGCCAGCAGTGAACAGGGAGGCAAAAACATTCAGTACTTC.

The CDR3 protein is CASSKNPRTSGIVNEQFF. Here the CDR3 DNA reads TGTGCCAGCAGCAAAAACCCCCGGACTAGCGGGATAGTCAATGAGCAGTTCTTC. J is TRBJ2-1 and V is TRBV21-1; no check of the table's D call, TRBD2, against the DNA was made. TRBV21-1 corresponds to a pseudogene. The CDR3 has 18 amino acids.

Regarding this clone: This sample also contains other DNA sequences that code for the same CDR3. The chain recombines TRBV18 with TRBJ2-1; D unresolved. There are 15 residues in the CDR3. The V end was cut by 3 bases, the J end by 1 base, with 10 bases between. Germline V gene sequence: CDR1 KGHSH, CDR2 LQKENI. The CDR3 DNA sequence: TGTGCCAGCTCACCTACCGGTTCGTCCTACAATGAGCAGTTCTTC. As protein: CASSPTGSSYNEQFF.

In this sample, this clone turned up a few times. J is TRBJ2-1 and V is TRBV5-1; D remains unclear. The V gene's germline CDR1 is SGHRS and CDR2 YFSETQ. V lost 6 bases to trimming and J lost 0 bases, with 10 bases between them. The CDR3 spans 14 residues. The CDR3 loop is CASTRDSSYNEQFF. CDR3 nucleotide sequence: TGCGCCAGCACCCGAGATAGCTCCTACAATGAGCAGTTCTTC.